One sample yielded the 27 T cell receptor beta chains listed below, sequenced in a study of T cell responses to AZD1222 COVID-19 vaccine (dated by TCRdb to the early 2020s). The library was produced with the immunoSEQ multiplex PCR assay. Entries here come from immuneACCESS through TCRdb and include only in-frame sequences with V and J called. Some clones fail to appear in such tables; in the studies checked, an unresolved V gene covers under half of the shortfall, and the cause of the remainder is unknown. In all, the sample holds about 180,000 clones, and around nine tenths of those were seen once. The ten largest clones represent about 2.8% of the sample. Sample time point, as interpreted from the label and publication: baseline before first vaccination. Sample: peripheral blood, taken on day 0 of AZD1222 vaccination. The source of these receptors is an adult in good health.

This clone was counted once. This chain uses TRBV2 with TRBJ1-5, with D possibly matching TRBD1 (5 bases). CDR3 length equals 13 residues. The ends were cut back, 7 bases at V and 1 base at J, with 8 bases in the middle. Germline V gene data show CDR1 as SNHLY and CDR2 as FYNNEI. CDR3 protein: CASKGDSNQPQHF. The CDR3, as DNA: TGTGCCAGCAAAGGGGACAGCAATCAGCCCCAGCATTTT.

The rearrangement joins TRBV4-1 to TRBJ1-1; perhaps TRBD1 as D (5 bases). V lost 0 bases and J lost 4, with 15 bases in between. Per germline, CDR1 MGHRA and CDR2 YSYEKL. The CDR3 runs to 16 residues. The CDR3 nucleotides are TGCGCCAGCAGCCAAGATCAGGAGGGGTTGGTCACTGAAGCTTTCTTT. This codes for CASSQDQEGLVTEAFF.

This clone was picked up one time. CDR3 nucleotides: TGTGCCAGCACCCTAAGACACCTTAACTATGGCTACACCTTC. Translating it yields CASTLRHLNYGYTF. The V and J genes are TRBV28 and TRBJ1-2; no reliable D call. Germline CDR1 and CDR2: MDHEN and SYDVKM. The CDR3 runs 14 residues. V lost 7 bases, J lost 1 base, and 13 bases lay in between.

This chain joins TRBV5-6 and TRBJ2-1, with D possibly TRBD2 on 5 matching bases. This CDR3 has 16 amino acids. CDR1 and CDR2 from the germline V gene are SGHDT and YYEEEE. The germline V and J ends were trimmed by 3 bases and 5 bases, with 18 bases remaining between them. The CDR3: CASSSVGRTGHNEQFF. CDR3 nucleotides: TGTGCCAGCAGCTCGGTAGGGAGAACCGGGCACAATGAGCAGTTCTTC.

The chain links TRBV10-3 to TRBJ1-1; D is possibly TRBD1 (5 bases). CDR1 and CDR2 from the germline V gene are ENHRY and SYGVKD. V was pared by 4 bases and J by 1 base, with 7 bases between. The CDR3 totals 13 residues. The CDR3 coding sequence is TGTGCCATCAGTGTGGGGGGGAACACTGAAGCTTTCTTT. Protein: CAISVGGNTEAFF.

V gene TRBV5-1 combines with J gene TRBJ2-1, with a possible D match to TRBD2 (5 bases). The ends were cut back, 7 bases at V and 5 bases at J, with 13 bases in the middle. Germline V lookup: CDR1 SGHRS, CDR2 YFSETQ. The CDR3 has 13 residues. CDR3 nucleotide sequence: TGCGCCAGCTCGCCCGGGGTCGACAATGAGCAGTTCTTC. This translates into CASSPGVDNEQFF.

The chain uses TRBV15 and TRBJ1-5, with unresolved D. The length of the CDR3 is 14 residues. Per germline, CDR1 LNHNV and CDR2 YYDKDF (reference sequence). Deletions cut 2 bases from V and 3 bases from J, with 8 bases between. CDR3 DNA: TGTGCCACCAGCAGACTTGACCCCAATCAGCCCCAGCATTTT. This encodes CATSRLDPNQPQHF.

V and J are TRBV5-1 and TRBJ2-2; TRBD1 matches 7 bases. V gave up 0 bases and J gave up 5 bases; unmatched junction bases: 4. The germline gives CDR1 SGHRS, CDR2 YFSETQ. This CDR3 is built from 15 residues. The CDR3: CASSLDPGGTGELFF. CDR3 sequence (DNA): TGCGCCAGCAGCTTGGATCCAGGGGGAACCGGGGAGCTGTTTTTT.

V usage is TRBV5-1 and J usage is TRBJ1-1, with 7 nucleotides matching TRBD1. The CDR3 sequence is 15 residues long. CDR1 and CDR2 from the germline V gene are SGHRS and YFSETQ. V was pared by 4 bases and J by 0 bases, with 6 bases of the junction left unmatched. The CDR3 here is CASSPTGAMNTEAFF. CDR3 DNA: TGCGCCAGCAGCCCAACAGGGGCGATGAACACTGAAGCTTTCTTT. Drawing the rest from reference TRBV5-1 and TRBJ1-1, the complete variable domain is KAGVTQTPRYLIKTRGQQVTLSCSPISGHRSVSWYQQTPGQGLQFLFEYFSETQRNKGNFPGRFSGRQFSNSRSEMNVSTLELGDSALYLCASSPTGAMNTEAFFGQGTRLTVV.

The chain combines TRBV30 with TRBJ1-1, with 7 bases fitting TRBD1. V gave up 0 bases and J gave up 1 base; unmatched junction bases: 5. CDR3 length: 15 amino acids. Germline CDR1 GTSNPN, CDR2 SVGIG (reference sequence). DNA for the CDR3: TGTGCCTGGAGTGTCCTTGGACAGGCGAACACTGAAGCTTTCTTT. Translating gives CAWSVLGQANTEAFF.

In DNA, the CDR3 is TGCGCCAGCAGCCAAGACCCAGGGAAAGGTTCCTACAATGAGCAGTTCTTC. It codes for CASSQDPGKGSYNEQFF. This chain uses TRBV4-1 with TRBJ2-1, with D maybe TRBD1 (5 bases). CDR3 length: 17 amino acids. Per germline, CDR1 MGHRA and CDR2 YSYEKL. The V gene lost 0 bases and the J gene lost 1 base, with 13 bases spanning the gap.

This chain uses TRBV19 with TRBJ1-2; D perhaps matches TRBD1 (6 bases). Per the germline V gene, CDR1 is LNHDA and CDR2 is SQIVND (reference sequence). The CDR3 has 13 residues. The V and J ends lost 5 bases and 4 bases respectively, with 11 bases between them. In DNA form, the CDR3 reads TGTGCCAGTAGTGACAGGCAGGGCTATGGCTACACCTTC. It translates to CASSDRQGYGYTF.

V is TRBV24-1 and J is TRBJ2-7; D possibly matches TRBD1 or TRBD2 (7 bases each). V gave up 9 bases and J gave up 10 bases, with 15 bases separating them. The CDR3 sequence is 11 residues long. CDR1 is KGHDR and CDR2 is SFDVKD in the germline V gene. The CDR3 region is CATGEGARQYF. The CDR3 DNA reads as TGTGCCACCGGGGAGGGGGCCCGACAGTACTTC.

This chain uses TRBV6-5 with TRBJ2-3, with D hard to call. The V end lost 2 bases, the J end lost 1 base, and 4 bases lay between the germline ends. The germline CDR1 and CDR2 sequences are MNHEY and SVGAGI. The CDR3 is 13 amino acids. The CDR3 spells CASSYLGTDTQYF. The CDR3 DNA sequence: TGTGCCAGCAGTTACCTGGGCACAGATACGCAGTATTTT.

The V call is TRBV3-1 (or the pseudogene TRBV3-2), the J call TRBJ1-3; 11 nucleotides line up with TRBD1. The CDR3 totals 17 residues. Per germline, CDR1 LGHDT and CDR2 YNNKEL (reference sequence). V lost 4 bases, J lost 0 bases, and 5 bases stayed unmatched. For the CDR3, the DNA is TGTGCCAGCAGCCCTTGGGGGACAGGGGGCTCTGGAAACACCATATATTTT. Protein sequence: CASSPWGTGGSGNTIYF.

The gene calls are TRBV28 and TRBJ2-3; 11 bases map to TRBD1. The CDR3 has 16 residues. From germline, CDR1 is MDHEN and CDR2 SYDVKM. V shed 6 bases and J 5 bases; nucleotides not matched to a gene: 10. The CDR3 loop reads CASRGTGTGGVDTQYF. As DNA, the CDR3 is TGTGCCAGCAGGGGGACCGGGACAGGGGGTGTAGATACGCAGTATTTT.

The V and J genes are TRBV3-1 (or the pseudogene TRBV3-2) and TRBJ2-5; no definite D call. Between the trimmed V and J ends, which lost 3 bases and 5 bases, there was a span of 10 bases. The CDR3 is 13 residues long. The germline CDR1 and CDR2 sequences are LGHDT and YNNKEL (reference sequence). CDR3 sequence (DNA): TGTGCCAGCAGCCATCTACATTTGGAGACCCAGTACTTC. Its protein is CASSHLHLETQYF.

The rearrangement links TRBV27 to TRBJ1-1; D possibly corresponds to TRBD1 (6 bases). Trimming cost V 6 bases and J 3 bases, with 23 bases left between them. This CDR3 is 17 amino acids long. Looked up from germline, CDR1 is MNHEY and CDR2 is SMNVEV (reference sequence). CDR3 residues: CASSQSPPLGGYTEAFF. CDR3 DNA sequence: TGTGCCAGCAGCCAATCCCCCCCCTTAGGGGGATACACTGAAGCTTTCTTT.

The V gene is TRBV5-1, the J gene TRBJ2-7; D unresolved. V was pared by 5 bases and J by 1 base, with 10 bases between. The germline V gene has CDR1 SGHRS and CDR2 YFSETQ. This CDR3 has 13 amino acids. The CDR3 is CASRQSLSYEQYF. The CDR3, as DNA: TGCGCCAGCAGACAGTCCCTTTCCTACGAGCAGTACTTC.

CDR3 region: CASTDLTLGGEQFF. In nucleotides, the CDR3 is TGTGCCAGCACCGACTTGACCTTAGGGGGTGAGCAGTTCTTC. The chain carries TRBV7-6 and TRBJ2-1; possibly TRBD1 for D (6 bases). CDR1 SGHVS and CDR2 FNYEAQ come from the germline V gene. The V end lost 7 bases, the J end lost 9 bases, and 19 bases lay between the germline ends. The CDR3 spans 14 residues.

The chain links TRBV10-1 to TRBJ2-2; 7 nucleotides align to TRBD1. Trimming at V came to 6 bases and at J to 5 bases, leaving 6 bases not matched to a gene. The CDR3 runs to 14 residues. Germline-derived CDR1 and CDR2 are WNHNN and SYGVQD (reference sequence). The CDR3 bases are TGCGCCAGCAGCCGGGACAGTCGGACCGGGGAGCTGTTTTTT. Encoded protein: CASSRDSRTGELFF.

The V call is TRBV10-3, the J call TRBJ2-7; TRBD2 matches 10 bases. In germline, CDR1 is ENHRY, CDR2 SYGVKD. The CDR3 contains 13 residues. Trimming took 6 bases from V and 7 from J; bases not matched to a gene: 6. CDR3 residues: CAISPGTSDEQYF. CDR3 nucleotides: TGTGCCATCAGCCCCGGGACTAGCGATGAGCAGTACTTC.

The gene calls are TRBV5-1 and TRBJ1-1; TRBD1 agrees at 8 bases. This CDR3 contains 16 residues. The V gene end was trimmed by 0 bases and the J gene end by 5 bases; junction bases not matched to a gene: 9. CDR1 and CDR2 from the germline V gene are SGHRS and YFSETQ. The CDR3 protein is CASSLVRNRGLTEAFF. The CDR3 coding sequence is TGCGCCAGCAGCTTGGTTCGGAACAGGGGGTTGACTGAAGCTTTCTTT.

The chain joins TRBV7-2 to TRBJ2-7; tentatively, D is TRBD1 (5 bases). The germline V gene encodes CDR1 SGHTA and CDR2 FQGNSA. CDR3 length equals 16 residues. Trimming left V 5 bases short and J 3 bases short, with 20 bases between. The CDR3 sequence is CASSHPVTRESYEQYF. The CDR3 nucleotides are TGTGCCAGCAGCCACCCAGTCACCAGGGAAAGCTACGAGCAGTACTTC. Full variable domain (remainder filled in from reference TRBV7-2 and TRBJ2-7): GAGVSQSPSNKVTEKGKDVELRCDPISGHTALYWYRQSLGQGLEFLIYFQGNSAPDKSGLPSDRFSAERTGGSVSTLTIQRTQQEDSAVYLCASSHPVTRESYEQYFGPGTRLTVT.

This chain links TRBV10-1 with TRBJ2-1; the D gene is possibly TRBD2 (6 bases). The germline V and J ends were trimmed by 8 bases and 1 base, with 15 bases remaining between them. Per the germline V gene, CDR1 is WNHNN and CDR2 is SYGVQD (reference sequence). The CDR3 has 15 residues. The CDR3 spells CASGGAANSYNEQFF. The CDR3 DNA follows: TGCGCCAGCGGCGGGGCGGCAAATTCCTACAATGAGCAGTTCTTC.

V usage is TRBV4-2 and J usage is TRBJ2-3, with TRBD2 identical over 11 bases. There are 17 residues in the CDR3. Germline V gives CDR1 LGHNA, CDR2 YNFKEQ. V shed 1 base and J 0 bases; nucleotides not matched to a gene: 3. The CDR3 nucleotides are TGTGCCAGCAGCCAAGGACTAGCGGGGACTAGCACAGATACGCAGTATTTT. It encodes CASSQGLAGTSTDTQYF.

This clone was counted a single time. V is TRBV29-1 and J is TRBJ2-3, with D hard to call. Per germline, CDR1 SQVTM and CDR2 ANQGSEA. CDR3 length: 14 residues. Between the trimmed V and J ends, which lost 6 bases and 0 bases, there was a span of 13 bases. CDR3 coding DNA: TGCAGCGTGGGCTCGACTGCTAGCACAGATACGCAGTATTTT. Translating gives CSVGSTASTDTQYF.